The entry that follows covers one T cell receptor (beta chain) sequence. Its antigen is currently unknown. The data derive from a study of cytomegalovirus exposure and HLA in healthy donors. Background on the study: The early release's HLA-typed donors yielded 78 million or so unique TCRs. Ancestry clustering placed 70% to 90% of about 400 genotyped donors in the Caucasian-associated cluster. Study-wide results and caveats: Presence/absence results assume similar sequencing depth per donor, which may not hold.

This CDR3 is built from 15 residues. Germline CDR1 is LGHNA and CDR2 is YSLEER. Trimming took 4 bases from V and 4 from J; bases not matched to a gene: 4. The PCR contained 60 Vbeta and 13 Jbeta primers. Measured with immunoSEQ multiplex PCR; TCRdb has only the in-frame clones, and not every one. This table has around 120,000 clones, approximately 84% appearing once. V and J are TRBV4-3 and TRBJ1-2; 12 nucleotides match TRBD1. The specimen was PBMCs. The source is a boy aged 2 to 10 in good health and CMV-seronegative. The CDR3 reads CASSPGTGGSYGYTF. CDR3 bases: TGCGCCAGCAGCCCCGGGACAGGGGGCTCCTATGGCTACACCTTC.